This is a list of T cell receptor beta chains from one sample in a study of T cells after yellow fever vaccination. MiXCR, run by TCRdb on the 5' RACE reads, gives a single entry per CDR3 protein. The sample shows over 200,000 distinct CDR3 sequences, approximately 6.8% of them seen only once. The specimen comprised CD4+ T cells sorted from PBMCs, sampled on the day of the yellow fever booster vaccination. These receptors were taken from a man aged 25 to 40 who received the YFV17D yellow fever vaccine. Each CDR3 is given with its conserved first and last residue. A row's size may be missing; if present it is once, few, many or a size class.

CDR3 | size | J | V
CSARRSAGGSFF | many | TRBJ2-1 | TRBV20-1
CASSIYRGYEQYF | few | TRBJ2-7 | TRBV7-2
CASSLAGASSYWETQYF | many | TRBJ2-5 | TRBV7-7
CASSQWDRDNNEQFF | many | TRBJ2-1 | TRBV3-1
CASSRSGREAYEQYF | NA | TRBJ2-7 | TRBV27
CASDLAGGPDTQYF | NA | TRBJ2-3 | TRBV12-3/TRBV12-4
CATLDPTGELFF | many | TRBJ2-2 | TRBV23-1
CSARDSGINNEQFF | few | TRBJ2-1 | TRBV20-1
CASSFGRDYYEQYF | NA | TRBJ2-7 | TRBV6-5
CASSLSGAYNEQFF | NA | TRBJ2-1 | TRBV7-2
CASSDLGSEQFF | many | TRBJ2-1 | TRBV2
CASSRLNLASYEQYF | NA | TRBJ2-7 | TRBV4-3
CSAIDILAGDNEQFF | NA | TRBJ2-1 | TRBV20-1
CASSLDLEDGYTF | NA | TRBJ1-2 | TRBV18
CASSQAGVGETQYF | NA | TRBJ2-5 | TRBV14
CASSPDRVSDTQYF | NA | TRBJ2-3 | TRBV2
CASSQMSAGNTIYF | NA | TRBJ1-3 | TRBV3-1
CASSEQEGYTEAFF | NA | TRBJ1-1 | TRBV19
CASSLARYNEQYF | NA | TRBJ2-7 | TRBV7-9
CASSPRGRGYNEQFF | many | TRBJ2-1 | TRBV18
CASRGILGNTEAFF | NA | TRBJ1-1 | TRBV25-1
CASRRLAGRGETQYF | many | TRBJ2-5 | TRBV5-1
CASRQTSSYNSPLHF | few | TRBJ1-6 | TRBV6-5
CASRDSWYNQPQHF | NA | TRBJ1-5 | TRBV6-2/TRBV6-3
CASMPDSYGYTF | NA | TRBJ1-2 | TRBV2
CASSSGETGMWMNTEAFF | few | TRBJ1-1 | TRBV7-8
CATIRKSTDTQYF | few | TRBJ2-3 | TRBV5-4
CASSLSARDRVFYEQYF | NA | TRBJ2-7 | TRBV5-1
CASSLSRPYEQYF | few | TRBJ2-7 | TRBV12-3/TRBV12-4
CASSESVPGLANEQFF | NA | TRBJ2-1 | TRBV5-1
CASSLATDSGNTIYF | few | TRBJ1-3 | TRBV5-1
CASSIWGGTDYNEQFF | NA | TRBJ2-1 | TRBV11-2
CASSQEWADTQYF | NA | TRBJ2-3 | TRBV4-2
CASSGGRAVGTDTQYF | NA | TRBJ2-3 | TRBV7-2
CASSLASTSGAYEQYF | few | TRBJ2-7 | TRBV7-2
CATSRVGPSNEQFF | NA | TRBJ2-1 | TRBV15
CASSGGTSGSSSYEQYF | many | TRBJ2-7 | TRBV12-3/TRBV12-4
CASKTNTDTQYF | many | TRBJ2-3 | TRBV6-6
CSGGRPEAYNEQFF | few | TRBJ2-1 | TRBV29-1
CSAGTFSYEQYF | NA | TRBJ2-7 | TRBV20-1
CASSHGASGRATYNEQYF | NA | TRBJ2-7 | TRBV6-1
CASSPTGLADTVMADTQYF | few | TRBJ2-3 | TRBV18
CASTLLDEAFF | NA | TRBJ1-1 | TRBV12-3/TRBV12-4
CASSKECRPVAGELFF | many | TRBJ2-2 | TRBV21-1
CASSRQGAQSSYEQYF | few | TRBJ2-7 | TRBV6-5
CAIRDTNRGSGEQYF | few | TRBJ2-7 | TRBV10-3
CASSPLAGADEQYF | NA | TRBJ2-7 | TRBV5-1
CASSPPSMQGRREPQHF | many | TRBJ1-5 | TRBV18
CASSLELAATISYNEQFF | few | TRBJ2-1 | TRBV7-8
CASSRWYEQYF | few | TRBJ2-7 | TRBV2
CAASRGASYEQYF | many | TRBJ2-7 | TRBV12-3/TRBV12-4
CVSSLADRAVDGELFF | NA | TRBJ2-2 | TRBV5-1